This T cell receptor (beta chain) was found in a study of T cell responses to AZD1222 COVID-19 vaccine. Study-level findings and limits: Repertoire sampling happened only post peak T cell response.

CDR3 length: 15 residues. With 6 bases removed from V and 0 bases from J, the gap between germline ends came to 14 bases. Germline values: CDR1 MNHEY, CDR2 SVGAGI. This clone occurred once. The antigen is not known. Sequencing was performed with immunoSEQ multiplex PCR; in TCRdb, only in-frame clones are kept and a portion is missing. The sample records 70,000 or so clones, 75% to 85% being singletons. The clonotype comes from an adult in good health. This sequence joins TRBV6-5 and TRBJ2-5, with D tentatively TRBD1 (6 bases). This sample comprised peripheral blood, obtained on day 0 of MenACWY control vaccination. The CDR3 nucleotides read TGTGCCAGCAGCCGTGGGACAAGGTACCAAGAGACCCAGTACTTC. This sequence encodes CASSRGTRYQETQYF.